This T cell receptor (beta chain) was retrieved from a study of T cell responses to AZD1222 COVID-19 vaccine (dated by TCRdb to 2020 to 2023). For context, the study as a whole: AZD1222 recipients with second doses at about 4 weeks or about 12 weeks were pooled, because spike-specific TCR depth and breadth did not differ between schedules. A total of 233 trial participants underwent TCR sequencing, of whom about 200 received two doses of AZD1222 and around 25 received two doses of the MenACWY control vaccine. Enrollment into the trials was organized by age into subgroups of 18-55, 56-69 and 70-plus years, and those subgroups contained around 150, 28 and 57 TCR-sequenced participants, respectively.

The CDR3 regions of human TCRbeta chains were analyzed by immunosequencing. The original methods were these. TCRs in the repertoires were matched against a reference library of SARS-CoV-2-specific TCRs that had been generated with the MIRA antigen-specificity platform. Breadth was defined as the fraction of unique TCRs that were SARS-CoV-2-associated. Depth was defined as the fraction of total T cells that were SARS-CoV-2-associated. Using the MIRA data, every spike-specific TCR was mapped to the spike region that the TCR reacted to and assigned to either a CD4 or a CD8 class. Log10-transformed breadth and depth values were compared by one-way ANOVA with Sidak's multiple comparisons tests. The clones in this table, taken by TCRdb from immuneACCESS, are in-frame only. Not every clone is retained; where verified, under half of the shortfall comes from an unresolved V gene, and the cause of the rest is unknown. V, J and clone size were drawn from that table, and D and trimming were deduced from the DNA. This sample has about 110,000 clones in its table, and 89% of those were observed once. The ten most abundant clones make up 6% to 7% of the sample.

What the study reported, not specific to this receptor: Participants were mostly white British, with more females than males. The authors suggested clonal diversity may have been underestimated. In the small 56-69-year group, the increase in depth fell short of significance, most likely because of low power. Because no day 14 peak-response samples were available, repertoires were characterized only after the peak T cell response. A significant rise in spike-specific TCR breadth and depth was observed after two AZD1222 doses relative to day 0 and relative to MenACWY recipients. Conclusions about previously exposed vaccinees are limited because only six or seven AZD1222 recipients were SARS-CoV-2 seropositive at baseline. The whole spike protein was spanned by vaccine-associated CD4 TCRs, and dominant responses were seen in regions 160-218 and 743-854. Reportedly, almost half of the unique spike-specific TCRs recognized epitopes lying outside the regions that are mutated in the B.1.351 and B.1.1.7 variants.

The time point label here, explained by the study, means: baseline before first vaccination. The vaccinee samples were drawn from two UK trials, COV001 and COV002, one of which was a single-blind randomized controlled phase 2/3 trial testing AZD1222 (ChAdOx1 nCoV-19) in healthy adults. For TCRbeta chain sequencing, PBMC samples were collected from trial participants at day 0 and at day 28 after the second dose. A remark on this clone: Its antigen is unknown. Base qualities are not at hand, and no much larger clone is one base apart.

CDR3 length: 15 amino acids, cysteine to phenylalanine. The only DNA kept is the CDR3, 45 bases in frame from the first base. CDR1 and CDR2 (MNHEY, SMNVEV) derive from the germline V gene (reference sequence). V is pared back by 5 bases and J by 4 bases, with 18 bases lying between the germline termini. The clonotype originates from an adult in good health. The rearranged segments are TRBV27 and TRBJ2-7, with a tentative D gene TRBD2 over 6 matching bases. Sample: peripheral blood, taken on day 0 of AZD1222 vaccination. The sequence in DNA is TGTGCCAGCAGTCTACCAAGACTAGAAAGGTACGAGCAGTACTTC. Translated, it gives CASSLPRLERYEQYF.